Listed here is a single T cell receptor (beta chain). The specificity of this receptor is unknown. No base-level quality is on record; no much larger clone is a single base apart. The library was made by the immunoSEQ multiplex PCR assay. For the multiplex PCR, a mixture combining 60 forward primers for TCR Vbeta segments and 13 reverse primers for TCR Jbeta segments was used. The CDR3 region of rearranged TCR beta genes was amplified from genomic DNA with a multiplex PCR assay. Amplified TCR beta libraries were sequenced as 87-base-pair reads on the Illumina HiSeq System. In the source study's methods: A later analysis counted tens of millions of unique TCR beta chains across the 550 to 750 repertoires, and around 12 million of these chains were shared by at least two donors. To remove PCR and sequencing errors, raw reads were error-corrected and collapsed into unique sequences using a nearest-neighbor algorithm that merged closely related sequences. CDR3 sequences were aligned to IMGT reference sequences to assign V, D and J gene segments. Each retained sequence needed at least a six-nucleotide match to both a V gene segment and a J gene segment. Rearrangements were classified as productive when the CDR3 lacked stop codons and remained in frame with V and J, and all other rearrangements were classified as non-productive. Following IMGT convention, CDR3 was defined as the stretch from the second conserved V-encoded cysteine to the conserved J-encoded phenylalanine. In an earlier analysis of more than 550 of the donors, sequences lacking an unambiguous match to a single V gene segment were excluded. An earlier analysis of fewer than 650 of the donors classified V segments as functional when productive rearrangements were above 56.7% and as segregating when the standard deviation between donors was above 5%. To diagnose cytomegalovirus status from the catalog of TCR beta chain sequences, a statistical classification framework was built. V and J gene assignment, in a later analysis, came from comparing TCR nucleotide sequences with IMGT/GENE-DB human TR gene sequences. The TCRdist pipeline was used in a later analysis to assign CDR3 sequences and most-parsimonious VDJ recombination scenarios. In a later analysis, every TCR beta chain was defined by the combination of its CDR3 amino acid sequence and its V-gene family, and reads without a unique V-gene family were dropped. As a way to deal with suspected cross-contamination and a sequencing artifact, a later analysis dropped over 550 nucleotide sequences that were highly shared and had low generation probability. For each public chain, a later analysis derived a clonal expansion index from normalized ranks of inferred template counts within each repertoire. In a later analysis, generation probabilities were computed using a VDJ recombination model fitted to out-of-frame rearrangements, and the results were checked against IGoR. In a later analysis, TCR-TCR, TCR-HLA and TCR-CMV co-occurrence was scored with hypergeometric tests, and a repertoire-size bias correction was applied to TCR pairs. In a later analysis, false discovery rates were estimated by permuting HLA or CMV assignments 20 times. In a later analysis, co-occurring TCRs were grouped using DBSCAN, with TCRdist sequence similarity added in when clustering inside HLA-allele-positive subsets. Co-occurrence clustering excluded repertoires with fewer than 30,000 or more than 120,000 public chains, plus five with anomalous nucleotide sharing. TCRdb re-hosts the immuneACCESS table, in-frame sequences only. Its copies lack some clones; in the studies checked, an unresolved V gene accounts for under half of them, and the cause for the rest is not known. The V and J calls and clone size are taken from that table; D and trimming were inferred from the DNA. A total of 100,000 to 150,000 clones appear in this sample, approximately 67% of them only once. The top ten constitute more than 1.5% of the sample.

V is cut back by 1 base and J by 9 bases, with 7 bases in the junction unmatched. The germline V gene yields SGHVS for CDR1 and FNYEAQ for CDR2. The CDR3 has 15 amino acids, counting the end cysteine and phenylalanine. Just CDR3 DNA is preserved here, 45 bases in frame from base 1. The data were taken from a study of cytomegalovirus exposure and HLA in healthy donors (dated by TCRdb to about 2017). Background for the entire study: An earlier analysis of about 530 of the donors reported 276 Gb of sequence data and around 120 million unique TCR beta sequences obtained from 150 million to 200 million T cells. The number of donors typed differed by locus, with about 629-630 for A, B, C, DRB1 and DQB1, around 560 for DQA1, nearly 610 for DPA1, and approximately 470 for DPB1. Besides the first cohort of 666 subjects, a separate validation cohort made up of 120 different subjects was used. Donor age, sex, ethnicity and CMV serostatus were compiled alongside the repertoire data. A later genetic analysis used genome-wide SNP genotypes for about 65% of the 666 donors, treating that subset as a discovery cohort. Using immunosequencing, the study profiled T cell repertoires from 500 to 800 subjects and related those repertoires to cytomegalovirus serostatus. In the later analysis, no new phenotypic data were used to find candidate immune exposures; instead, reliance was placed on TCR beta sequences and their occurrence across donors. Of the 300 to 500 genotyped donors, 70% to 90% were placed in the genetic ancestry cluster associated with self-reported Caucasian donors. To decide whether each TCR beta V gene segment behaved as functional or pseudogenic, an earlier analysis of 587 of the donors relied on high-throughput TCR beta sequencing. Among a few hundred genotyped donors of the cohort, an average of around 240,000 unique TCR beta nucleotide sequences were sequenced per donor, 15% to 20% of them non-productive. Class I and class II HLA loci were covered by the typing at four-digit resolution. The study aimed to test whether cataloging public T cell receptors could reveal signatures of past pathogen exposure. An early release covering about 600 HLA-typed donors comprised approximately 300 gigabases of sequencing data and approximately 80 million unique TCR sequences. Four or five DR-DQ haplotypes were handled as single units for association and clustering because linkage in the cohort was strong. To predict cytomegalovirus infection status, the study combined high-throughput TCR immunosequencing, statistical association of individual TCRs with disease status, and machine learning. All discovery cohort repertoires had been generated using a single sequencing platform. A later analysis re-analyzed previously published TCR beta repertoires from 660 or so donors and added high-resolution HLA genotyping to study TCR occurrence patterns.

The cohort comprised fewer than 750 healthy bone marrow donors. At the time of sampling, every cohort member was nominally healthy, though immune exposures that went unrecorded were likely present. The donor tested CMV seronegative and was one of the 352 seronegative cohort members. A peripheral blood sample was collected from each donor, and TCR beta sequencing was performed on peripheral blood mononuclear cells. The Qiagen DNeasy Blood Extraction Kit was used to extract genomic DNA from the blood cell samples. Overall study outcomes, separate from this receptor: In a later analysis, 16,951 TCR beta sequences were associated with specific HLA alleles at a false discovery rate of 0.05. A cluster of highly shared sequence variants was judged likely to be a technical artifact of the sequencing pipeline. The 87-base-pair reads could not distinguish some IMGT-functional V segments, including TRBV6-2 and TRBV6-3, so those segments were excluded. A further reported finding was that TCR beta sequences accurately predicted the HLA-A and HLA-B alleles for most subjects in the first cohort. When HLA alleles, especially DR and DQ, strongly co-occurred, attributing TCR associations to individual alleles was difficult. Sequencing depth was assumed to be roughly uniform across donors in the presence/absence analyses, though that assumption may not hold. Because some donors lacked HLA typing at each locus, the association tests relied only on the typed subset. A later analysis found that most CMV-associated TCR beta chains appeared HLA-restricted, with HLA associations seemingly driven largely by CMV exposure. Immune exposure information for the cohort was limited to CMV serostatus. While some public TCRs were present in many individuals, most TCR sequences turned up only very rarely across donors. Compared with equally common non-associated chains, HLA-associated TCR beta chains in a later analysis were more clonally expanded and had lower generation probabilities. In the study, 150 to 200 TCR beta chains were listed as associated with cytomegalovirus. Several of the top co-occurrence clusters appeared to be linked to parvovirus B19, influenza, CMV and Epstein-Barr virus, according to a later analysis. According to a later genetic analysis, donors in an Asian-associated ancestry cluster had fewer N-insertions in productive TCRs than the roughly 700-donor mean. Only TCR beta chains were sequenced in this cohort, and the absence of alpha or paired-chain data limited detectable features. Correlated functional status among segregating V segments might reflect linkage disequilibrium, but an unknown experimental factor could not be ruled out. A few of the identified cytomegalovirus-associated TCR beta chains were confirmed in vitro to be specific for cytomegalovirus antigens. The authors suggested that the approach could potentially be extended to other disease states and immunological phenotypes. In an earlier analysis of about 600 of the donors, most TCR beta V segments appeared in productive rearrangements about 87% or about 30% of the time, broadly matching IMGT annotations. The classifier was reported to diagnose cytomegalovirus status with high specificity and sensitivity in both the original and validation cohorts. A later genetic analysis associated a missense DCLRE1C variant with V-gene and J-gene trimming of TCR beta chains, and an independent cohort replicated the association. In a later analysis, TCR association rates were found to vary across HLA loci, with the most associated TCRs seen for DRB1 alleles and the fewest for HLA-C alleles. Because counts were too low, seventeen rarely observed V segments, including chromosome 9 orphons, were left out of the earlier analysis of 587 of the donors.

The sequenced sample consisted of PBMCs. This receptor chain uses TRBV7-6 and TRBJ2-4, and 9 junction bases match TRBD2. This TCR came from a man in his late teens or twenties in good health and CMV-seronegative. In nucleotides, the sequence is TGTGCCAGCAGCTTAGGGGGCGGGGGGGACGGCATTCAGTACTTC. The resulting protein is CASSLGGGGDGIQYF.